One and the same sample provided the 18 T cell receptor beta chains below, sequenced in a study of patients and donors after allogeneic stem cell transplantation (dated by TCRdb to the early 2020s). The library was obtained by RT-PCR. The reads were generated on a NextSeq 550. The public reads were run again by TCRdb, first through fastp at Q25 and then through MiXCR, and only productive beta chains were kept. Identical CDR3 proteins give one entry, which carries the most common genes and DNA. Across this sample there are 400,000 to 500,000 distinct CDR3 sequences, with around 15% seen only once. Less than 8.5% of the sample is held by the ten biggest clonotypes. Sequences were obtained from blood, either unsorted or a sorted T cell fraction (not recorded which). These receptors were collected from a human donor who was either an allogeneic HSCT recipient or a stem cell or donor lymphocyte infusion donor (not recorded which). It is not recorded whose cells these are; they may come from a transplant donor.

This clonotype was observed many times. CDR3 residues: CASSPEGAYNEQFF. DNA of the CDR3: TGTGCCAGCAGCCCCGAAGGGGCCTACAATGAGCAGTTCTTC. V and J are TRBV7-9 and TRBJ2-1; weak D call: TRBD1 (5 bases). V lost 5 bases to trimming and J lost 2 bases, with 10 bases between them. The CDR3 is 14 amino acids. Germline V gene lookup returns CDR1 SEHNR and CDR2 FQNEAQ (reference sequence).

The chain combines TRBV5-1 with TRBJ2-3; 9 bases are a match to TRBD2. This CDR3 contains 14 residues. J lost 14 bases, V lost 4 bases, and 14 bases had no gene match. Germline-derived CDR1 and CDR2 are SGHRS and YFSETQ. The CDR3 sequence: CASSPIRASGTRYF. The CDR3 coding sequence is TGCGCCAGCAGCCCCATCCGGGCTAGCGGGACTCGGTATTTT.

This clonotype was seen more than once but under ten times. The chain links TRBV5-1 to TRBJ2-7; TRBD2 aligns across 8 bases. There are 15 residues in the CDR3. The trim removed 4 bases at V and 2 bases at J, leaving 8 bases unmatched. CDR1 SGHRS and CDR2 YFSETQ come from the germline V gene. The CDR3 DNA reads as TGCGCCAGCAGCCCACCGCTAGCGGGCGCCTACGAGCAGTACTTC. Amino acids: CASSPPLAGAYEQYF.

This chain joins TRBV5-8 and TRBJ1-4; D not resolved. Germline V lookup: CDR1 SGHTS, CDR2 YDEGEE. This CDR3 has 15 amino acids. The V end lost 4 bases, the J end lost 7 bases, and 17 bases lay between the germline ends. CDR3 DNA sequence: TGTGCCAGCAGCATCAGGCAGTGGGCCTTTGAAAAACTGTTTTTT. Translation: CASSIRQWAFEKLFF.

The V and J genes are TRBV24-1 and TRBJ2-1; D may correspond to TRBD1 or TRBD2 (6 bases each). Germline CDR1 and CDR2: KGHDR and SFDVKD. V shed 2 bases and J shed 10 bases, with 23 bases lying between them. The length of the CDR3 is 17 residues. For the CDR3, the DNA is TGTGCCACCAGTGATTACCGGGGGCCCTCTGGTATCTGGGAGCAGTTCTTC. Translation: CATSDYRGPSGIWEQFF.

This chain joins TRBV2 and TRBJ1-4; D is uncertain. The CDR3 spans 14 residues. Trimming removed 6 bases at V and 0 bases at J, with 8 bases between. The germline V gene has CDR1 SNHLY and CDR2 FYNNEI. CDR3 DNA sequence: TGTGCCAGCAGAAGAAGTGCAACTAATGAAAAACTGTTTTTT. Amino acid sequence: CASRRSATNEKLFF.

This clonotype was recorded many times. The chain uses TRBV11-2 and TRBJ1-1; D perhaps matches TRBD1 (5 bases). The germline V and J ends were trimmed by 1 base and 10 bases, with 19 bases remaining between them. This CDR3 spans 15 amino acids. Per the germline V gene, CDR1 is SGHAT and CDR2 is FQNNGV. CDR3 residues: CASSLVPGAYDGAFF. The CDR3 DNA follows: TGTGCCAGCAGCTTAGTTCCCGGGGCTTACGATGGAGCTTTCTTT.

The chain carries TRBV28 and TRBJ2-7, with 9 positions matching TRBD2. V was pared by 10 bases and J by 0 bases, with 10 bases of the junction left unmatched. This CDR3 has 15 amino acids. The germline CDR1 and CDR2 sequences are MDHEN and SYDVKM. CDR3 sequence reads: CATSPGTSSSYEQYF. The CDR3 bases are TGTGCCACCTCCCCCGGGACTAGCTCCTCCTACGAGCAGTACTTC.

The genes are TRBV9 and TRBJ1-1; a possible D gene is TRBD1 (6 bases). Germline values: CDR1 SGDLS, CDR2 YYNGEE. V was pared by 0 bases and J by 6 bases, with 18 bases between. CDR3 length: 16 amino acids. The CDR3 loop is CASSVVGRGAIAEAFF. CDR3 nucleotide sequence: TGTGCCAGCAGCGTAGTGGGGCGGGGGGCAATCGCTGAAGCTTTCTTT.

This sequence joins TRBV7-2 and TRBJ2-3; 9 nucleotides agree with TRBD2. Trimming removed 1 base from V and 2 bases from J; junction bases left unmatched: 4. Germline V CDR1 and CDR2: SGHTA, FQGNSA. The CDR3 runs 16 residues. The CDR3 loop reads CASSLESSGATDTQYF. The CDR3 bases are TGTGCCAGCAGCTTAGAGTCTAGCGGGGCCACAGATACGCAGTATTTT.

This clonotype has just a few counts. The CDR3 region is CSARQPSGTGGEQYF. In DNA form, the CDR3 reads TGCAGTGCTAGACAGCCTTCAGGGACAGGGGGGGAGCAGTACTTC. The chain couples TRBV20-1 to TRBJ2-7, with TRBD1 matching 11 bases. Germline trimming cut 2 bases from V and 7 bases from J; bases unmatched to any gene: 10. Looked up from germline, CDR1 is DFQATT and CDR2 is SNEGSKA (reference sequence). The CDR3 consists of 15 residues.

This clonotype was recorded once. The J gene is TRBJ2-7, the V gene TRBV5-4, with TRBD1 as a possible D gene (5 bases). V was pared by 5 bases and J by 5 bases, with 14 bases between. The length of the CDR3 is 13 residues. Germline V gene sequence: CDR1 SGHNT, CDR2 YYREEE (reference sequence). The DNA of the CDR3 is TGTGCCAGCAGACTGGTGGGGCGCAACGAGCAGTACTTC. Amino acid sequence: CASRLVGRNEQYF.

The V call is TRBV3-1, the J call TRBJ2-7, with D perhaps given as TRBD1 or TRBD2 (5 bases each). CDR1 is LGHDT, CDR2 YNNKEL, per germline (reference sequence). CDR3 size: 14 residues. V lost 2 bases to trimming and J lost 7 bases, with 15 bases between them. CDR3 in amino acids: CASSQYEDEGEQYF. The CDR3 DNA is TGTGCCAGCAGCCAATACGAGGACGAGGGGGAGCAGTACTTC.

The chain recombines TRBV10-3 with TRBJ1-6; possible D gene TRBD1, 5 bases. The CDR3 consists of 15 residues. The V and J ends lost 3 bases and 7 bases respectively, with 13 bases between them. Germline loops: CDR1 ENHRY, CDR2 SYGVKD. For the CDR3, the DNA is TGTGCCATCAGTGAAATGGGAGACAGCAATTCACCCCTCCACTTT. It codes for CAISEMGDSNSPLHF.

This clonotype has just a few counts. The chain uses TRBV11-2 and TRBJ2-2, with 8 nucleotides matching TRBD2. V dropped 5 bases and J dropped 5; count of bases not matched to a gene: 10. The CDR3 is made up of 16 amino acids. Germline loops: CDR1 SGHAT, CDR2 FQNNGV. CDR3 nucleotides: TGTGCCAGCAGCCCAGTCAGCGGGAGACGGACCGGGGAGCTGTTTTTT. It encodes CASSPVSGRRTGELFF.

V gene TRBV6-1 combines with J gene TRBJ2-7; D ambiguous. The CDR3 is 13 amino acids. V was clipped by 7 bases and J by 2 bases, with 12 bases between them. Germline CDR1 is MNHNS and CDR2 is SASEGT. CDR3 loop: CASTDSFTYEQYF. As DNA, the CDR3 is TGTGCCAGCACCGACTCGTTTACCTACGAGCAGTACTTC.

The rearrangement joins TRBV6-1 to TRBJ2-5, with a tentative D call TRBD1 (5 bases). Germline CDR1 MNHNS, CDR2 SASEGT. The CDR3 is 14 residues long. The ends were cut back, 7 bases at V and 5 bases at J, with 17 bases in the middle. CDR3 loop: CASTLGDGYETQYF. CDR3 sequence (DNA): TGTGCCAGCACGTTAGGGGATGGATATGAGACCCAGTACTTC.

Many counts were recorded for this clonotype. This chain joins TRBV7-2 and TRBJ2-3; perhaps TRBD1 as D (6 bases). Trimming pared 5 bases from V and 5 bases from J, leaving 11 bases between. This CDR3 has 13 amino acids. CDR1 and CDR2 (germline): SGHTA, FQGNSA. The CDR3 coding sequence is TGTGCCAGCAGCCAGGGGCCCGTAGATACGCAGTATTTT. Translating it yields CASSQGPVDTQYF.